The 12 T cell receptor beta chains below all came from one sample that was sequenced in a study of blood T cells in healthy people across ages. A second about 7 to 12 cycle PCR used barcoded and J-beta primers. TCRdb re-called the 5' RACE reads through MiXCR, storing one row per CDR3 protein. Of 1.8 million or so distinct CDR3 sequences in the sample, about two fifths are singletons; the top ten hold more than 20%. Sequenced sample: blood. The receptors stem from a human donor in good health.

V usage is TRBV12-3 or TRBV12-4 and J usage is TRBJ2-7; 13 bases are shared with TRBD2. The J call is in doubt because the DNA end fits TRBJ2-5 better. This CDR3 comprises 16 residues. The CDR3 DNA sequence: TGTGCCAGCAGTTTAACTAGCGGGGGGGCCGGGAAGACCCAGTACTTC. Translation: CASSLTSGGAGKTQYF.

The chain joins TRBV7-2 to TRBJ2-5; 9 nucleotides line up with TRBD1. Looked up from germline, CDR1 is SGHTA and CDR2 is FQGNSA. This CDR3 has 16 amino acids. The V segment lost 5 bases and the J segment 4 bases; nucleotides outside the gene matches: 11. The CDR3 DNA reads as TGTGCCAGCAGCCTAGACAGGGGGAAGACTGGAGAGACCCAGTACTTC. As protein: CASSLDRGKTGETQYF.

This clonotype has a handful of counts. CDR3 residues: CSASGAGSFQETQYF. The CDR3 DNA sequence: TGCAGTGCTAGCGGAGCGGGGAGTTTTCAAGAGACCCAGTACTTC. The chain carries TRBV20-1 and TRBJ2-5; 7 nucleotides line up with TRBD2. Germline values: CDR1 DFQATT, CDR2 SNEGSKA (reference sequence). Losses at the gene ends were 3 bases for V and 2 bases for J; bases not matched to a gene: 9. The CDR3 totals 15 residues.

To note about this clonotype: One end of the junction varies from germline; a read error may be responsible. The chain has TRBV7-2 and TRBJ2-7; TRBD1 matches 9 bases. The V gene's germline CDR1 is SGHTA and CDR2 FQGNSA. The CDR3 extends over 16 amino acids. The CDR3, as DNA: TGTGCCAGCAGCTCCGAAACGGACAGGGGCTCCTACGGGCAGTACTTC. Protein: CASSSETDRGSYGQYF.

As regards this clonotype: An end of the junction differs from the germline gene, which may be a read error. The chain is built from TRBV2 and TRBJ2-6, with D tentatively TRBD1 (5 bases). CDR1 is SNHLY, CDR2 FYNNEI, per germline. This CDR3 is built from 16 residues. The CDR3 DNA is TGTGCCAGCAGCCGCTTCCAGGGCTCTGGGGCCAACGTCCCGACTTTC. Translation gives CASSRFQGSGANVPTF.

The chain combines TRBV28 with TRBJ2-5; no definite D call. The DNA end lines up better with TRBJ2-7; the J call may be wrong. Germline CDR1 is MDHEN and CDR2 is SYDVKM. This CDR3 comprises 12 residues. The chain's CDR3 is CATNHNPYEQYF. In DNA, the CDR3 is TGTGCCACTAACCATAACCCCTACGAGCAGTACTTC.

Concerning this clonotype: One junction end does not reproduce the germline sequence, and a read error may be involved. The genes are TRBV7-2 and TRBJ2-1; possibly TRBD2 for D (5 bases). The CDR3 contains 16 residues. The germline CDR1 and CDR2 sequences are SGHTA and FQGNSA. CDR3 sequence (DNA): TGTGCCAGCAGCACTCGATGGACGGACTCCTACAGTGAGCAGTTCTTC. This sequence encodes CASSTRWTDSYSEQFF.

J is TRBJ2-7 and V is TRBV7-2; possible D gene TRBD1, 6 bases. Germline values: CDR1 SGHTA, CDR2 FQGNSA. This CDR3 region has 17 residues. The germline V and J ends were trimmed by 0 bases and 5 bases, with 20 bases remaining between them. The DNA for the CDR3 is TGTGCCAGCAGCTTAGCGCTGGGGGCAGAATCTTTAGACGAGCAGTACTTC. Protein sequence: CASSLALGAESLDEQYF.

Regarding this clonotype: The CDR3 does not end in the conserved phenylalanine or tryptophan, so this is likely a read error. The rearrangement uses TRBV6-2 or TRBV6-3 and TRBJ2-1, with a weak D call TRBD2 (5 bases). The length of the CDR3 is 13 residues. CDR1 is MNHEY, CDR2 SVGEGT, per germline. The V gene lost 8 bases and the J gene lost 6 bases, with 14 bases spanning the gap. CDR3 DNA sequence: TGTGCCAGCGGAGGTTTAGGTAGCAATGAGCAGTTCGTC. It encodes CASGGLGSNEQFV.

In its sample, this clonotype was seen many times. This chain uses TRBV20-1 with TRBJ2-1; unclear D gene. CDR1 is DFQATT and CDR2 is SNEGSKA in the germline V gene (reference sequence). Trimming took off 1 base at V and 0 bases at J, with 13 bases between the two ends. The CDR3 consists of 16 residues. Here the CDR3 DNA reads TGCAGTGCTAGAGGAGCGACGGCCAGCTCCTACAATGAGCAGTTCTTC. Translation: CSARGATASSYNEQFF.

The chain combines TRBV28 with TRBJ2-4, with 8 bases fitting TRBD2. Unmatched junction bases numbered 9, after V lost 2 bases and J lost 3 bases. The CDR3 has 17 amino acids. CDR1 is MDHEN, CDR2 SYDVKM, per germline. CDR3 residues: CASSLVGGGPNKNIQYF. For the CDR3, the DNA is TGTGCCAGCAGTTTAGTTGGCGGGGGGCCAAACAAAAACATTCAGTACTTC.

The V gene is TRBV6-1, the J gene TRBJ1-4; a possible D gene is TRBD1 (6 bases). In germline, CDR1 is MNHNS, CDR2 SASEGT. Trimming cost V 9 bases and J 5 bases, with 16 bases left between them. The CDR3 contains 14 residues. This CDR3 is CASGQQGLNEKLFF. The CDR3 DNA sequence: TGTGCCAGTGGACAACAGGGCCTAAATGAAAAACTGTTTTTT.